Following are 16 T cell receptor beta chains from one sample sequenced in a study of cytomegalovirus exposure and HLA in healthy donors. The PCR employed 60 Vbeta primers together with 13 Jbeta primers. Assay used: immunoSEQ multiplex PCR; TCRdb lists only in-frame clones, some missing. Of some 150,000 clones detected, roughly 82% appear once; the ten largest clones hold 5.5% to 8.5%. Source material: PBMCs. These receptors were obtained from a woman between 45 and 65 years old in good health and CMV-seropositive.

The CDR3, as DNA: TGTGCCAGCAGCCAAGCTGGAGCGGGGGGAAGCAATGAGCAGTTCTTC. This gives the protein CASSQAGAGGSNEQFF. The V and J genes are TRBV4-2 and TRBJ2-1, with 9 positions matching TRBD2. J gave up 6 bases and V 1 base, and 7 bases lay outside the gene matches. CDR3 size: 16 residues. CDR1 is LGHNA, CDR2 YNFKEQ, per germline.

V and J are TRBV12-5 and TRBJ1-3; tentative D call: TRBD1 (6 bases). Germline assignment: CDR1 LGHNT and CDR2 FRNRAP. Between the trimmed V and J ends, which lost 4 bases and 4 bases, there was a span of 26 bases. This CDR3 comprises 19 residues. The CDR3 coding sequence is TGTGCTAGTGGTTCCCATGCCATAATACAGGGAACAGGCGGAAACACCATATATTTT. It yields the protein CASGSHAIIQGTGGNTIYF.

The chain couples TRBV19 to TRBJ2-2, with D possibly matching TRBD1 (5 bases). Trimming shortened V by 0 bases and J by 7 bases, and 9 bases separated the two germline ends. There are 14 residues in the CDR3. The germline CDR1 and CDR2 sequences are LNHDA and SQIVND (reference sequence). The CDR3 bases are TGTGCCAGTAGTATAGAGGCAGGGCTCGGGGAGCTGTTTTTT. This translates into CASSIEAGLGELFF.

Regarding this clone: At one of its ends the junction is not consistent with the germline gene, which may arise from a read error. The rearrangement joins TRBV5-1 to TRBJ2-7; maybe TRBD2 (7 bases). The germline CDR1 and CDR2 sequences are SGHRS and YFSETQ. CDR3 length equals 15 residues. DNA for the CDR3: TGCGCCAGCGGCTTGTTGGGGGGGCTGACCTACGAGCAGTACTTC. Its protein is CASGLLGGLTYEQYF.

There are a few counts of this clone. The CDR3 DNA sequence: TGTGCCAGCAGCCCGTCCCTTAGCTCCTACAATGAGCAGTTCTTC. The encoded protein is CASSPSLSSYNEQFF. The chain recombines TRBV7-2 with TRBJ2-1; D is ambiguous. Trimming left V 5 bases short and J 0 bases short, with 11 bases between. Per the germline V gene, CDR1 is SGHTA and CDR2 is FQGNSA. The length of the CDR3 is 15 residues.

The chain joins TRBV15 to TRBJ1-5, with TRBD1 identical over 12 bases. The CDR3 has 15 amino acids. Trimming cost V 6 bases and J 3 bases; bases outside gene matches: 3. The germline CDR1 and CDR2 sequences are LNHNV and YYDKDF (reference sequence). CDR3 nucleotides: TGTGCCACCAGTAGGGACAGGGGGCCCAATCAGCCCCAGCATTTT. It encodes CATSRDRGPNQPQHF.

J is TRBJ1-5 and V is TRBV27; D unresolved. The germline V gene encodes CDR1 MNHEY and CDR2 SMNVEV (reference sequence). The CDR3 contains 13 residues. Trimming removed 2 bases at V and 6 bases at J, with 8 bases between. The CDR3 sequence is CASSLGGSQPQHF. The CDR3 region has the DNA TGTGCCAGCAGTTTAGGAGGGAGTCAGCCCCAGCATTTT.

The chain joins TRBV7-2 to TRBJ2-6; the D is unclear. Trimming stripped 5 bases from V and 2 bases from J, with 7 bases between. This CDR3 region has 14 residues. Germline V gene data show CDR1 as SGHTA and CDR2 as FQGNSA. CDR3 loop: CASSPTTGANVLTF. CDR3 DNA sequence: TGTGCCAGCAGCCCGACAACTGGGGCCAACGTCCTGACTTTC. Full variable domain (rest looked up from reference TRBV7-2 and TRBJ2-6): GAGVSQSPSNKVTEKGKDVELRCDPISGHTALYWYRQSLGQGLEFLIYFQGNSAPDKSGLPSDRFSAERTGGSVSTLTIQRTQQEDSAVYLCASSPTTGANVLTFGAGSRLTVL.

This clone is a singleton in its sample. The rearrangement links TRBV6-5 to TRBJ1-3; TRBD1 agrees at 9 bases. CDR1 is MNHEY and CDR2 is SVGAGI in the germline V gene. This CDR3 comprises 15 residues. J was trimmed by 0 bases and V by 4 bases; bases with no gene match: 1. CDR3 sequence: CASSLTGGSGNTIYF. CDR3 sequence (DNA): TGTGCCAGCAGTTTGACAGGGGGCTCTGGAAACACCATATATTTT.

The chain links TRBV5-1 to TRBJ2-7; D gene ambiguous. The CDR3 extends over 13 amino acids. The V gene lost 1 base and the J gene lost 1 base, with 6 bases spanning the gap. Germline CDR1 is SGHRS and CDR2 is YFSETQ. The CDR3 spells CASSLQFSYEQYF. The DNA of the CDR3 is TGCGCCAGCAGCTTGCAATTTTCCTACGAGCAGTACTTC.

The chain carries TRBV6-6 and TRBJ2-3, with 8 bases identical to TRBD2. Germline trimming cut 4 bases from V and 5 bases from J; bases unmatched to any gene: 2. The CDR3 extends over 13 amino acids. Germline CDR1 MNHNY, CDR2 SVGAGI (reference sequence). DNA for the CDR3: TGTGCCAGCAGTTTTCTAGCGGGAGATACGCAGTATTTT. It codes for CASSFLAGDTQYF.

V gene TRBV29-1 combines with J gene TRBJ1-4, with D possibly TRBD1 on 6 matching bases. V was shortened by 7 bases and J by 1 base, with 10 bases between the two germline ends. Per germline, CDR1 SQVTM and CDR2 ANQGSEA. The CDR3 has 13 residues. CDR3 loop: CSALQGTNEKLFF. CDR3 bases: TGCAGCGCTTTACAGGGAACTAATGAAAAACTGTTTTTT.

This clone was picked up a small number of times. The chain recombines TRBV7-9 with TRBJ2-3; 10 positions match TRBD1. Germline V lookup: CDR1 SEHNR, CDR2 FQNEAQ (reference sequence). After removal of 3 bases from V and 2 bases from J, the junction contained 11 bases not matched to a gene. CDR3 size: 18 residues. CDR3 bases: TGTGCCAGCAGCTTTAGTAGATCGACAGGGGGCCTCACAGATACGCAGTATTTT. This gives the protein CASSFSRSTGGLTDTQYF.

CDR3 DNA: TGTGCCAGCAGCCAACCTAGCGGGGGGGCGGGTGAGCAGTTCTTC. It encodes CASSQPSGGAGEQFF. This rearrangement joins TRBV5-6 to TRBJ2-1, with 12 nucleotides matching TRBD2. Losses at the gene ends were 4 bases for V and 9 bases for J; bases not matched to a gene: 8. Germline V gene sequence: CDR1 SGHDT, CDR2 YYEEEE. The CDR3 contains 15 residues.

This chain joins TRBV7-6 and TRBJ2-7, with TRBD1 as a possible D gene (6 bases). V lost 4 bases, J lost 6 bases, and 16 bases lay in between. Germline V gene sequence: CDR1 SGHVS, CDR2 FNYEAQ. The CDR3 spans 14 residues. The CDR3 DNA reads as TGTGCCAGCAGCTCAACGATACAGGGTGGCGAGCAGTACTTC. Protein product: CASSSTIQGGEQYF.

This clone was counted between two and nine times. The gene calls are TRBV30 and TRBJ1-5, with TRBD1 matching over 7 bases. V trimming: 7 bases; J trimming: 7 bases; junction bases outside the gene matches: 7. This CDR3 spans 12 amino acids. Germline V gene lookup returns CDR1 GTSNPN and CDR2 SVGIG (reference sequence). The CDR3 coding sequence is TGTGCCTCGGGGACAGAGGGACAGCCCCAGCATTTT. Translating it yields CASGTEGQPQHF.